Each of the 2 T cell receptor beta chains below was sequenced from the same sample in a study of T cells in Graves' hyperthyroidism and ophthalmopathy. TCR beta CDR3 regions were amplified from RNA transcripts. Using the HTBI primer set, a first-round RT-PCR was run on the TCR CDR3. Each CDR3 protein gets one entry after TCRdb re-called the multiplex PCR reads with MiXCR. The data hold 300,000 to 450,000 distinct CDR3 sequences, with roughly 14% observed a single time. Sequencing used blood. The receptors were gathered from a woman in her twenties or thirties with Graves' ophthalmopathy.

With regard to this clonotype: Because it lacks the conserved phenylalanine or tryptophan at the end, this CDR3 is likely a read error. The gene calls are TRBV24-1 and TRBJ2-7, with no clear D. The CDR3 totals 13 residues. Germline V gene lookup returns CDR1 KGHDR and CDR2 SFDVKD. Trimming pared 6 bases from V and 1 base from J, leaving 9 bases between. The chain's CDR3 is CATSNPDSYEQYL. CDR3 DNA sequence: TGTGCCACCAGTAATCCGGATTCCTACGAGCAGTACCTC.

This clonotype was counted at least ten times. The chain carries TRBV2 and TRBJ1-2, with D unresolved. The CDR3 runs to 16 residues. Germline loops: CDR1 SNHLY, CDR2 FYNNEI. Trimming shortened V by 2 bases and J by 3 bases, and 16 bases separated the two germline ends. CDR3: CASSEMQALVYYGYTF. The DNA of the CDR3 is TGTGCCAGCAGTGAAATGCAGGCGCTAGTTTACTATGGCTACACCTTC.